This TCR beta chain was observed in a study of T cells in Graves' hyperthyroidism and ophthalmopathy (dated by TCRdb to between 2018 and 2021). With respect to the entire study: Peripheral blood samples were taken at the time of initial diagnosis, prior to any treatment. To identify distinguishing TCR V-J signatures, a discovery cohort of some 99 patients was used, comprising 40 to 45 with Graves' ophthalmopathy and some 60 with stable Graves' hyperthyroidism. Prospective prediction of ophthalmopathy was tested in an independent validation cohort of some 19 hyperthyroidism patients and 15 to 17 patients who later progressed to ophthalmopathy. The 95 to 100 discovery patients were randomly split 7:3 into training and test sets. In addition, the study compared T-cell repertoires in thyroid tissue and in blood from five or six Graves' hyperthyroidism patients. Once sampling was done, hyperthyroidism patients were given methimazole at a starting dose of 30 mg daily, whereas ophthalmopathy patients were given high-dose intravenous methylprednisolone. The paper describes TCR Vbeta CDR3 sequencing of 135 peripheral blood samples, made up of some 40 ophthalmopathy patients, some 80 hyperthyroidism patients and about 17 progressor patients. Points the paper makes about the study in general: Ophthalmopathy was separated from stable hyperthyroidism by a 13 V-J signature model, with approximately 85% sensitivity and about 81% specificity obtained in cross-validation and 80%/75% obtained in testing. Most expanded thyroid clonotypes (frequency above 0.001) were also detected in blood, suggesting blood repertoires may reflect thyroid immune responses. In validation, progression to ophthalmopathy was predicted by the model with around 70% sensitivity and under 85% specificity, a median of about 6.4 months before onset. No statistical method was used to set the sample size in advance, and investigators knew the group allocation.

Including the terminal cysteine and phenylalanine, the CDR3 comprises 16 residues. The kept DNA is CDR3 alone, 48 bases in frame from the first base. Here V drops 5 bases and J drops 2 bases, and the junction holds 4 bases not matched to any gene. The TCR beta CDR3 regions were amplified from the RNA transcripts. The TCR CDR3 was subjected to a first round of RT-PCR using the HTBI primer set and the Qiagen OneStep RT-PCR kit. Libraries were constructed in a second round of multiplex PCR, after which size selection and purification were carried out. Paired-end sequencing of the libraries was performed with 100 bp reads on an Illumina HiSeq2000. Turning to the authors' computational methods: SOAPnuke was used to process the raw data, throwing out any read that contained adapters or uncalled bases, had a mean Phred below 15, or lacked an exact constant-primer or identifier match. COPE v1.2.5 was used to merge the high-quality paired reads, and each unique nucleotide sequence was defined as a clonotype. MiTCR v1.1 was used to align clonotypes to the IMGT TRBV, TRBD and TRBJ reference segments. The analysis included only V-J combinations with a frequency above 0.0001, which together covered roughly 99% of the repertoires. A TCS score was defined as the ratio between F50 (clonal expansion) and ExV (chaos), using BLOSUM62-based TCRdist between CDR3 peptides within each V-J. Welch's t-statistics and random forest reduced roughly 530 V-J features to 13, which were used in a naive Bayes classifier (R e1071). The public reads were reanalyzed by TCRdb: fastp trimming at Q25, MiXCR alignment, in-frame beta chains only. Rows are unified per CDR3 protein, each entry keeping the most common DNA and genes. TCRdb, not the original authors, processed these V and J calls. The sample profile shows around 600,000 distinct CDR3 sequences; 14% of them were found once. The ten most abundant clones make up roughly 6.9% of the sample.

As concerns this clonotype: Its antigen remains unidentified. No base qualities exist here, and no much larger clone lies one base off it.

Ophthalmopathy patients had moderately to severely active disease, Clinical Activity Score of at least 3, NOSPECS grade of at least 4, and duration under 3 months. Patients with uncontrolled infections, other autoimmune diseases, pregnancy or lactation were excluded. Diagnoses were established on the basis of clinical symptoms, serum thyroxine and TRAb, thyroid ultrasound, and orbital computed tomography. Ficoll-Paque density gradient centrifugation was used to isolate PBMCs from under 11 ml of fresh peripheral blood. Total RNA was extracted with Trizol reagent, and quality was checked on an Agilent 2100 Bioanalyzer.

Material: blood. The TCR sequence derives from a woman younger than 30 with Graves' ophthalmopathy. This receptor chain uses TRBV12-3 or TRBV12-4 and TRBJ2-1; 12 central nucleotides agree with TRBD2. The DNA is as follows: TGTGCCAGCAGTACTCTAGCGGGGGGGACCTACAATGAGCAGTTCTTC. Its protein reads: CASSTLAGGTYNEQFF.